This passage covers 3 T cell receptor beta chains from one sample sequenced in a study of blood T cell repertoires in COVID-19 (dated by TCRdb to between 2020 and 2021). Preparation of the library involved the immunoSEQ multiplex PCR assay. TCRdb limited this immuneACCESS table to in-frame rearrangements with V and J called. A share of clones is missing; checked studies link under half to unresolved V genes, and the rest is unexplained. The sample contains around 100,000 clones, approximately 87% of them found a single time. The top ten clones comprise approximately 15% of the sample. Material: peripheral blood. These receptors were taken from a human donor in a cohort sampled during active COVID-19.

The CDR3 here is CAWSVGGDSYEQYF. The CDR3 DNA follows: TGTGCCTGGAGTGTAGGGGGGGATTCCTACGAGCAGTACTTC. The V call is TRBV30, the J call TRBJ2-7, with D possibly being TRBD2 (7 bases). V was trimmed by 0 bases and J by 1 base, leaving 10 bases between them. The length of the CDR3 is 14 residues. Looked up from germline, CDR1 is GTSNPN and CDR2 is SVGIG (reference sequence).

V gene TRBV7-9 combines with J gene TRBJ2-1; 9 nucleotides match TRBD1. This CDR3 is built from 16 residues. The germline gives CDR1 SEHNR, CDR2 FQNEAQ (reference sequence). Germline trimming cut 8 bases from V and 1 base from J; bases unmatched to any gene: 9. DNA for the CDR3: TGTGCCAGCGGCCACAGGGGACAGGGTTCCTACAATGAGCAGTTCTTC. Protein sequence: CASGHRGQGSYNEQFF.

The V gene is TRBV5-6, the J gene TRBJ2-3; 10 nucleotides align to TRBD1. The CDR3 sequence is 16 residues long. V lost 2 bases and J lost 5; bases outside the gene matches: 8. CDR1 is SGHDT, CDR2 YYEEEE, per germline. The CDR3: CASSFRQGAIIDTQYF. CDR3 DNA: TGTGCCAGCAGCTTTAGACAGGGGGCGATTATAGATACGCAGTATTTT.